This T cell receptor beta chain was retrieved from a study of shared clonotypes between healthy human individuals. Study observations and caveats: Some clonotypes were shared by all four sorted-subset donors, while others were not shared. The non-shared ones had lower generation probabilities than the shared ones. Several donors held around 5% of naive CD4 clonotypes in common.

At deep level, the assay was performed. Several immunoSEQ plates held equal portions of the genomic DNA taken from each subset. TCRdb keeps only in-frame clones here, not all; method: immunoSEQ multiplex PCR. The sample has roughly 1,000,000 clones, approximately 80% seen once. This clone occurred many times. Its antigen remains unknown. This CDR3 is built from 13 residues. Germline assignment: CDR1 LNHNV and CDR2 YYDKDF (reference sequence). The junction had 2 bases not matched to a gene; V was cut back by 4 bases and J by 4 bases. The chain couples TRBV15 to TRBJ1-2, with 8 nucleotides matching TRBD1. The TCR was taken from a young man in good health. Some clones in this sample may be carry-over from other donors' samples. The sequencing input was memory CD4+ T cells from PBMCs. As to subset: CD45RA-negative fraction. CDR3 nucleotide sequence: TGTGCCACCAGCACCGGACAGGGCTATGGCTACACCTTC. Its translation is CATSTGQGYGYTF.